A selection of T cell receptor beta chains follows, all from one sample in a study of T-cell reconstitution after alpha-beta-depleted transplantation in children. TCRdb fed the PCR reads into MiXCR, producing one record per CDR3 protein. Of 600,000 to 700,000 distinct CDR3 sequences listed, 16% were seen once; the top ten hold approximately 1%. Here the sequenced sample was PBMCs from the stem cell graft donor, taken from the stem cell graft. Receptors were obtained from a human donor who donated a stem cell graft to a child with acute myeloid leukemia. Both conserved end residues are part of each CDR3. D genes are given only for firm matches. Clone size is not always given. Where it is, it says once, few, many or a class for expanded clones.

size: few; D: TRBD2; J: TRBJ2-1; V: TRBV5-1; CDR3: CASSTGLAGGMDEQFF; DNA: TGCGCCAGCAGCACCGGACTAGCGGGGGGGATGGATGAGCAGTTCTTC
size: many; D: .; J: TRBJ2-5; V: TRBV10-3; CDR3: CAIGLQETQYF; DNA: TGTGCCATCGGCCTCCAAGAGACCCAGTACTTC
size: .; D: .; J: TRBJ2-7; V: TRBV7-2; CDR3: CASSVLYGAYEQYF; DNA: TGTGCCAGCAGCGTACTCTATGGGGCCTACGAGCAGTACTTC
size: many; D: TRBD1; J: TRBJ1-2; V: TRBV11-2; CDR3: CASSLESGGNYGYTF; DNA: TGTGCCAGCAGCTTAGAATCAGGGGGCAACTATGGCTACACCTTC
size: many; D: .; J: TRBJ2-1; V: TRBV20-1; CDR3: CSAWQGSYNEQFF; DNA: TGCAGTGCCTGGCAGGGTTCCTACAATGAGCAGTTCTTC
size: many; D: .; J: TRBJ2-1; V: TRBV29-1; CDR3: CSVEVGNEQFF; DNA: TGCAGCGTTGAAGTGGGGAATGAGCAGTTCTTC
size: .; D: TRBD1; J: TRBJ1-4; V: TRBV12-3/TRBV12-4; CDR3: CASSLPGQGDEKLFF; DNA: TGTGCCAGCAGTTTACCGGGACAGGGTGATGAAAAACTGTTTTTT
size: few; D: .; J: TRBJ2-6; V: TRBV29-1; CDR3: CSVTATGANVLTF; DNA: TGCAGCGTGACAGCGACTGGGGCCAACGTCCTGACTTTC
size: few; D: TRBD1; J: TRBJ2-1; V: TRBV4-2; CDR3: CASSQLGQGSYNEQFF; DNA: TGTGCCAGCAGCCAACTGGGACAGGGTTCCTACAATGAGCAGTTCTTC
size: many; D: .; J: TRBJ1-1; V: TRBV15; CDR3: CATSREPRDNTEAFF; DNA: TGTGCCACCAGCAGAGAGCCCCGGGACAACACTGAAGCTTTCTTT
size: few; D: .; J: TRBJ1-6; V: TRBV5-1; CDR3: CASSPRRGNSDNSPLHF; DNA: TGCGCCAGCAGCCCCCGGCGGGGGAACAGCGATAATTCACCCCTCCACTTT
size: few; D: .; J: TRBJ2-7; V: TRBV20-1; CDR3: CSAQGRDSYEQYF; DNA: TGCAGTGCCCAGGGCAGGGATAGCTACGAGCAGTACTTC
size: .; D: .; J: TRBJ2-3; V: TRBV7-3; CDR3: CASSLGTRDTQYF; DNA: TGTGCCAGCAGCTTAGGCACAAGGGATACGCAGTATTTT
size: .; D: TRBD1; J: TRBJ1-4; V: TRBV25-1; CDR3: CASRNRGSNEKLFF; DNA: TGTGCCAGTAGAAACAGGGGCTCTAATGAAAAACTGTTTTTT
size: .; D: .; J: TRBJ2-1; V: TRBV4-2; CDR3: CASSQVGGADYNEQFF; DNA: TGTGCCAGCAGCCAAGTGGGCGGGGCTGATTACAATGAGCAGTTCTTC
size: .; D: TRBD2; J: TRBJ2-1; V: TRBV5-1; CDR3: CASSLVAGSSYNEQFF; DNA: TGCGCCAGCAGCTTGGTAGCGGGCTCCTCCTACAATGAGCAGTTCTTC
size: .; D: TRBD1; J: TRBJ2-4; V: TRBV20-1; CDR3: CSASTGQGAKNIQYF; DNA: TGCAGTGCTAGTACAGGACAGGGGGCGAAAAACATTCAGTACTTC
size: few; D: TRBD2; J: TRBJ2-5; V: TRBV7-9; CDR3: CASSFMTSGEETQYF; DNA: TGTGCCAGCAGCTTTATGACTAGCGGGGAAGAGACCCAGTACTTC
size: .; D: .; J: TRBJ1-5; V: TRBV20-1; CDR3: CSARQGTQPQHF; DNA: TGCAGTGCTAGACAGGGGACCCAGCCCCAGCATTTT
size: .; D: .; J: TRBJ2-1; V: TRBV3-1; CDR3: CASSQGGLATYNEQFF; DNA: TGTGCCAGCAGCCAAGGTGGGCTAGCGACTTACAATGAGCAGTTCTTC
size: many; D: TRBD2; J: TRBJ2-3; V: TRBV20-1; CDR3: CSASLPSGGSGDTQYF; DNA: TGCAGTGCTAGTTTGCCCAGCGGGGGCTCCGGGGATACGCAGTATTTT
size: .; D: .; J: TRBJ2-2; V: TRBV6-5; CDR3: CASSFQGLQNTGELFF; DNA: TGTGCCAGCAGTTTCCAGGGACTCCAAAACACCGGGGAGCTGTTTTTT
size: many; D: .; J: TRBJ1-1; V: TRBV12-3/TRBV12-4; CDR3: CASSSRRLNTEAFF; DNA: TGTGCCAGCAGCTCGCGCAGGCTGAACACTGAAGCTTTCTTT
size: many; D: TRBD2; J: TRBJ2-5; V: TRBV20-1; CDR3: CSARDRSAATSPQETQYF; DNA: TGCAGTGCTAGAGATCGCTCGGCCGCGACTAGCCCTCAAGAGACCCAGTACTTC
size: .; D: .; J: TRBJ2-1; V: TRBV7-9; CDR3: CASSFDGPLSGQFF; DNA: TGTGCCAGCAGCTTTGACGGACCCCTTTCAGGGCAGTTCTTC
size: many; D: .; J: TRBJ1-3; V: TRBV12-3/TRBV12-4; CDR3: CASAENGGNTIYF; DNA: TGTGCCAGCGCGGAAAATGGGGGAAACACCATATATTTT
size: .; D: .; J: TRBJ2-5; V: TRBV7-2; CDR3: CASSAPAMETQYF; DNA: TGTGCCAGCAGCGCCCCAGCTATGGAGACCCAGTACTTC
size: few; D: TRBD1; J: TRBJ2-1; V: TRBV7-2; CDR3: CASSLAFQGAWGEQFF; DNA: TGTGCCAGCAGCTTAGCTTTTCAGGGGGCGTGGGGTGAGCAGTTCTTC
size: few; D: .; J: TRBJ2-3; V: TRBV12-5; CDR3: CASGFGPADTQYF; DNA: TGTGCTAGTGGTTTCGGACCCGCAGATACGCAGTATTTT
size: many; D: .; J: TRBJ2-1; V: TRBV12-3/TRBV12-4; CDR3: CASSFGRYNEQFF; DNA: TGTGCCAGCAGTTTTGGTCGATACAATGAGCAGTTCTTC
size: few; D: .; J: TRBJ2-7; V: TRBV7-2; CDR3: CASSLQGSPYEQYF; DNA: TGTGCCAGCAGCTTACAGGGAAGTCCTTACGAGCAGTACTTC
size: many; D: .; J: TRBJ1-1; V: TRBV20-1; CDR3: CSARDQGSNTEAFF; DNA: TGCAGTGCTAGAGATCAGGGGTCGAACACTGAAGCTTTCTTT
size: .; D: .; J: TRBJ1-5; V: TRBV28; CDR3: CASSRATDYSNQPQHF; DNA: TGTGCCAGCAGCAGGGCGACAGACTATAGCAATCAGCCCCAGCATTTT
size: many; D: .; J: TRBJ2-5; V: TRBV6-1; CDR3: CASSGNQGETQYF; DNA: TGTGCCAGCAGTGGTAATCAGGGAGAGACCCAGTACTTC
size: few; D: .; J: TRBJ1-2; V: TRBV29-1; CDR3: CSVNGGPRDGYTF; DNA: TGCAGCGTTAATGGAGGGCCAAGGGATGGCTACACCTTC
size: many; D: .; J: TRBJ2-3; V: TRBV5-1; CDR3: CASRRWDPRDTDTQYF; DNA: TGCGCCAGCAGAAGATGGGACCCAAGGGACACAGATACGCAGTATTTT
size: .; D: .; J: TRBJ2-1; V: TRBV12-3/TRBV12-4; CDR3: CASILDSSNEQFF; DNA: TGTGCCAGCATCCTAGACTCCTCCAATGAGCAGTTCTTC
size: few; D: .; J: TRBJ2-5; V: TRBV15; CDR3: CATSRVWDGTGQETQYF; DNA: TGTGCCACCAGCAGAGTTTGGGACGGGACGGGTCAAGAGACCCAGTACTTC
size: .; D: .; J: TRBJ2-5; V: TRBV15; CDR3: CATSVGGFRETQYF; DNA: TGTGCCACCTCCGTTGGGGGATTTCGAGAGACCCAGTACTTC
size: many; D: TRBD1; J: TRBJ2-7; V: TRBV10-3; CDR3: CAISSGTAYEQYF; DNA: TGTGCCATCAGCTCCGGGACAGCCTACGAGCAGTACTTC
size: few; D: .; J: TRBJ1-3; V: TRBV20-1; CDR3: CSARDDGGPRSSGNTIYF; DNA: TGCAGTGCTAGAGATGATGGAGGTCCGAGGAGCTCTGGAAACACCATATATTTT
size: .; D: .; J: TRBJ2-3; V: TRBV24-1; CDR3: CATSDSHMHTQYF; DNA: TGTGCCACCAGTGATTCACACATGCATACGCAGTATTTT
size: many; D: TRBD1; J: TRBJ2-2; V: TRBV10-3; CDR3: CAISESGTGKNTGELFF; DNA: TGTGCCATCAGTGAGTCGGGGACAGGGAAGAACACCGGGGAGCTGTTTTTT
size: many; D: .; J: TRBJ2-1; V: TRBV18; CDR3: CASSPPSVAGNEQFF; DNA: TGTGCCAGCTCACCACCCTCTGTGGCGGGGAATGAGCAGTTCTTC
size: few; D: .; J: TRBJ2-5; V: TRBV11-2; CDR3: CASSLSGFRASIVVETQYF; DNA: TGTGCCAGCAGCTTATCAGGATTTAGGGCAAGCATCGTGGTAGAGACCCAGTACTTC
size: few; D: TRBD1; J: TRBJ2-1; V: TRBV30; CDR3: CAWSPWDRTPRGQFF; DNA: TGTGCCTGGAGTCCCTGGGACAGGACGCCTCGGGGGCAGTTCTTC
size: many; D: TRBD1; J: TRBJ1-2; V: TRBV24-1; CDR3: CATSDLGQGGGYTF; DNA: TGTGCCACCAGTGATTTGGGACAGGGTGGTGGCTACACCTTC